The rows below give T cell receptor beta chains drawn from one sample of a study of cytomegalovirus exposure and HLA in healthy donors. Clones were read by immunoSEQ multiplex PCR, and TCRdb kept only the in-frame ones, dropping some. This sample has fewer than 200,000 clones, with 65% to 85% found just once. The sequencing input was PBMCs. The receptors derive from a woman between 45 and 65 years old in good health and CMV-seropositive. Each CDR3 is given with its conserved first and last residue. D genes are given only for firm matches. Clone size, where shown, is once, few, many, or a class for clones that have expanded.

j_call cdr3_length v_call clone_size d_call cdr3_nt cdr3_aa
TRBJ2-5 16 TRBV7-2 . TRBD2 TGTGCCAGCAGCTTAGGCCAAGCGGGGGGCGGAGAGACCCAGTACTTC CASSLGQAGGGETQYF
TRBJ2-7 16 TRBV6-6 . TRBD2 TGTGCCAGCAGTTACCCGACTAGCGGGAGGGCCGCCGAGCAGTACTTC CASSYPTSGRAAEQYF
TRBJ2-7 15 TRBV6-1 . . TGTGCCAGCAGTGAATCGGCAGGGAACATCTACGAGCAGTACTTC CASSESAGNIYEQYF
TRBJ1-2 12 TRBV7-9 . TRBD1 TGTGCCAGCAGCGCTCCGGGACAGACCTACACCTTC CASSAPGQTYTF
TRBJ1-2 14 TRBV15 . TRBD1 TGTGCCACCAGGCGGACAGGGGGTGAACGTGGCTACACCTTC CATRRTGGERGYTF
TRBJ2-1 19 TRBV29-1 . TRBD2 TGCAGCGTTTCCCCGGGACTAGCGGTTTTAGGGGTCTCCTACAATGAGCAGTTCTTC CSVSPGLAVLGVSYNEQFF
TRBJ2-3 15 TRBV2 few TRBD2 TGTGCCAGCTCTAGCGGGGGGACGCCCACAGATACGCAGTATTTT CASSSGGTPTDTQYF
TRBJ1-5 15 TRBV27 . . TGTGCCAGCAGTTCGCTTCAGGGGCTGAATCAGCCCCAGCATTTT CASSSLQGLNQPQHF
TRBJ2-2 16 TRBV11-1 . TRBD2 TGTGCCAGCAGCTTACGCGGGAGGGCCGATGCCGGGGAGCTGTTTTTT CASSLRGRADAGELFF
TRBJ1-2 17 TRBV7-2 . TRBD1 TGTGCCAGCAGCTTAAAAGGAAAGGGGGACAGGGCGAATGGCTACACCTTC CASSLKGKGDRANGYTF
TRBJ2-7 18 TRBV27 . TRBD1 TGTGCCAGCAGTTTACGCCCCCACAGGGGGCCGGGGGACTACGAGCAGTACTTC CASSLRPHRGPGDYEQYF
TRBJ2-1 14 TRBV4-1 . . TGCGCCAGCAGCCAAGACGAGCGGACCAATGAGCAGTTCTTC CASSQDERTNEQFF
TRBJ2-5 17 TRBV28 . TRBD2 TGTGCCAGCAGTTTAAGGTCTAGCGGGGGAGTTGAGGAGACCCAGTACTTC CASSLRSSGGVEETQYF
TRBJ1-2 19 TRBV4-3 . TRBD1 TGCGCCAGCAGCCAGTCATCGGGACAGGGTTCATTAGGCACGAAAGGCTACACCTTC CASSQSSGQGSLGTKGYTF
TRBJ1-4 16 TRBV2 few TRBD1 TGTGCCAGCAGTGAACTGGGACAGGACACTAATGAAAAACTGTTTTTT CASSELGQDTNEKLFF
TRBJ1-1 14 TRBV12-2 few . TGTGCAAGTCGCTTAGAGCAGGGATGCACTGAAGCTTTCTTT CASRLEQGCTEAFF
TRBJ1-2 13 TRBV27 . TRBD1 TGTGCCAGCAGACCGGGACAGATCTATGGCTACACCTTC CASRPGQIYGYTF
TRBJ2-7 13 TRBV2 . . TGTGCCAGCAGTGAAGAATCGCGGGTAGAGCAGTACTTC CASSEESRVEQYF
TRBJ2-1 15 TRBV7-2 . TRBD2 TGTGCCAGCAGCCCGCGGACTAGCGGCTACAATGAGCAGTTCTTC CASSPRTSGYNEQFF
TRBJ2-5 14 TRBV19 . . TGTGCCAGTACTTCCAGGGGGGCTTGGGAGACCCAGTACTTC CASTSRGAWETQYF
TRBJ1-1 15 TRBV6-1 . TRBD1 TGTGCCAGCAGTCCACCAGCAGGGGGCGGTACTGAAGCTTTCTTT CASSPPAGGGTEAFF
TRBJ2-7 14 TRBV28 . TRBD1 TGTGCCAGCAGTTTAGGGGACAGGGTAGGTGAGCAGTACTTC CASSLGDRVGEQYF
TRBJ2-3 15 TRBV5-1 . . TGCGCCAGCAGCCCCTACTATGCTAGCACAGATACGCAGTATTTT CASSPYYASTDTQYF
TRBJ2-7 14 TRBV7-9 few TRBD1 TGTGCCAGCAGCTTATCCACAGGGGAACCCGAGCAGTACTTC CASSLSTGEPEQYF
TRBJ2-7 19 TRBV7-9 . TRBD2 TGTGCCAGCAGCCCCCGTGTAGCAGGTGGCGGGGGGATCTCCTACGAGCAGTACTTC CASSPRVAGGGGISYEQYF
TRBJ2-1 15 TRBV5-1 few . TGCGCCAGCAGCCCGGGACTTAGCTCCTACAATGAGCAGTTCTTC CASSPGLSSYNEQFF
TRBJ2-2 19 TRBV2 . TRBD2 TGTGCCAGCAAACAGGGGCCGGGACTAGCGGGAGGAGGTACCGGGGAGCTGTTTTTT CASKQGPGLAGGGTGELFF
TRBJ2-3 16 TRBV11-1 . . TGTGCCAGCAGCGCGCGACCGAGAGGAAGCACAGATACGCAGTATTTT CASSARPRGSTDTQYF
TRBJ1-2 13 TRBV7-3 . . TGTGCCAGCAGCTTAAACAGGGACACTGGCTACACCTTC CASSLNRDTGYTF
TRBJ2-5 12 TRBV29-1 . TRBD2 TGCAGCGTTGAAACGGGACTAGCGACCCAGTACTTC CSVETGLATQYF
TRBJ1-1 12 TRBV21-1 . . TGTGCCAGCAGGAAAAGGGAGAGTGAAGCTTTCTTT CASRKRESEAFF
TRBJ2-3 16 TRBV18 . TRBD2 TGTGCCAGCTCTCGGGACTACCTCAAGGGCACAGATACGCAGTATTTT CASSRDYLKGTDTQYF
TRBJ1-2 12 TRBV5-4 . . TGTGCCAGCAGCCCAGGACAGTATGGCTACACCTTC CASSPGQYGYTF
TRBJ1-5 17 TRBV4-2 . TRBD1 TGTGCCAGCAGCTCAAAACAGGGGATGTATAGCAATCAGCCCCAGCATTTT CASSSKQGMYSNQPQHF
TRBJ2-4 18 TRBV28 . . TGTGCCAGCAGTATTGGTTGGGGCGGAAGCTTAGCCAAAAACATTCAGTACTTC CASSIGWGGSLAKNIQYF
TRBJ1-1 13 TRBV27 once . TGTGCCAGCAGTTTACCAGGGGACACTGAAGCTTTCTTT CASSLPGDTEAFF
TRBJ1-1 19 TRBV7-9 few . TGTTCCAGCAGCTCCCCCCCGGGACATAACTACTTCGGGGACACTGAAGCTTTCTTT CSSSSPPGHNYFGDTEAFF
TRBJ2-1 16 TRBV12-2 . . TGTGCAAGTCGCTCCTCGGGGGGGGATCCGTGCAATGAGCAGTTCTTC CASRSSGGDPCNEQFF
TRBJ2-7 15 TRBV2 . TRBD1 TGTGCCAGCATCCTGACCGGGACAGAGCTACGAGAGCAGTACTTC CASILTGTELREQYF
TRBJ2-7 14 TRBV7-2 . TRBD1 TGTGCCAGCAGCGCCAGGGACAGCCCCTACGAGCAGTACTTC CASSARDSPYEQYF
TRBJ1-2 17 TRBV18 few TRBD1 TGTGCCAGCTCACCGCAAGCGACAGGGGAGCAGAACTATGGCTACACCTTC CASSPQATGEQNYGYTF
TRBJ2-5 16 TRBV5-4 . TRBD1 TGTGCCAGCAGCTCCCGACAGGGTGTGAGGCAAGAGACCCAGTACTTC CASSSRQGVRQETQYF
TRBJ2-7 14 TRBV7-3 once . TGTGCCAGCAGCTTAAATAGGGGCCCCTACGAGCAGTACTTC CASSLNRGPYEQYF
TRBJ1-5 13 TRBV14 . . TGTGCCAGCAGCCAAGAACGCGGGCGGCCCCAGCATTTT CASSQERGRPQHF
TRBJ2-7 17 TRBV7-2 . . TGTGCCAGCAGCCCCCTTCCTGGCAGGCTATCTGGTCACGAGCAGTACTTC CASSPLPGRLSGHEQYF
TRBJ1-2 8 TRBV29-1 . . TGCAGCGTTGAAGAGGGCAGCTTC CSVEEGSF
TRBJ2-3 11 TRBV2 . . TGTGCCAGCATATACGGAGATACGCAGTATTTT CASIYGDTQYF
TRBJ2-7 15 TRBV10-3 . . TGTGCCATCAGTCCAACCGGGGACCTGGGGGGCGAGCAGTACTTC CAISPTGDLGGEQYF
TRBJ2-7 15 TRBV5-1 once TRBD2 TGCGCCAGCAGCTTGGAAGCGGGGGCCATCTCCGAGCAGTACTTC CASSLEAGAISEQYF
TRBJ2-3 15 TRBV10-3 . TRBD2 TGTGCCATCAGTGTCGGGACTACCCTCACAGATACGCAGTATTTT CAISVGTTLTDTQYF
TRBJ1-5 16 TRBV7-8 . . TGTGCCAGCAGCTTAGCGCGGGGAAGGGGCTATCAGCCCCAGCATTTT CASSLARGRGYQPQHF
TRBJ1-6 16 TRBV4-1 . TRBD1 TGCGCCAGCAGCCAAGATTGGGACAGGGTTAATTCACCCCTCCACTTT CASSQDWDRVNSPLHF